This entry describes one TCR beta chain. What antigen it recognizes has not been identified. No quality values exist for individual bases; no much larger clone is one base distant. Trimmed from V: 6 bases; trimmed from J: 2 bases; junction bases lacking a gene match: 7. The germline V gene yields MDHEN for CDR1 and SYDVKM for CDR2. Taken from cysteine to phenylalanine, the CDR3 has 14 residues. The sequence is cut down to CDR3 DNA, 42 bases in frame from base 1. This sample was included in a study of blood T cell repertoires in COVID-19 (dated by TCRdb to 2018 to 2021). The study in broad terms: Collaborator samples came from the United States, Italy and Spain and covered acute and convalescent phases of COVID-19. The prospective study material was composed of cDNA or gDNA derived from T cells, B-cell-depleted T cells, or PBMCs. Nearly every sample came with metadata listing a de-identified subject ID, COVID-19 status, age in years and sex. The repertoires were released in a freely available public database meant as a resource for research on the immune response to SARS-CoV-2. Deeply sampled blood TCRbeta repertoires from subjects exposed to, actively infected with, or recovered from COVID-19 were included in the dataset. HLA class I and class II types, where available, came from metadata supplied by the sample provider rather than from assay-based typing. Samples came from the ongoing ImmuneRACE study (first 160 participants) plus 1,254 subjects from 6 global collaborators. The paper's findings and limits, for the study overall: Clinical and demographic metadata were provided uncurated, with the amount varying by source and participant.

TCRbeta CDR3 regions were amplified from genomic DNA using the immunoSEQ Assay, a bias-controlled multiplex PCR. The study's processing was this. The number of nucleated cells in each sample was estimated from the amplification of reference gene primers within the assay. To quantify the absolute abundance of each unique TCRbeta CDR3 rearrangement, sequence reads were collapsed and filtered. For each sample, productive Simpson clonality was calculated by taking the square root of Simpson's diversity index across productive rearrangements. Imported from immuneACCESS, the table was reduced by TCRdb to in-frame sequences with V and J called. These copies leave out some clones; in studies compared against another copy, an unresolved V gene accounts for under half, and the cause of the remainder is not known. The DNA was the basis for D and trimming; V, J and clone size are from that table. Recorded for this sample are about 400,000 clones; roughly 89% of them occurred a single time. The top ten clones comprise less than 2% of the sample.

In the prospective study, participants were roughly 18 to 89 years old, resided in about two dozen geographic areas of the United States, and were enrolled through a virtual design. In the prospective study, participants were assigned to cohorts based on the clinical history participants reported in a screening survey and a study questionnaire. ImmuneRACE Cohort 3 recovered participants were defined by two consecutive negative NP/OP PCR tests, healthcare professional clearance, or symptom resolution. Each participant in the prospective study had whole blood, serum and a nasopharyngeal or oropharyngeal swab collected by mobile phlebotomists. Participants in the prospective study had the option to provide additional blood draws and questionnaires over an approximately 2-month period. Blood samples from the prospective study were shipped frozen or at room temperature prior to DNA extraction.

The chain couples TRBV28 to TRBJ2-7; 7 bases in the middle match TRBD1. Specimen: PBMCs or T cells enriched from blood (not recorded which). The sequence was collected from a woman in her thirties who had recovered from COVID-19. CDR3 sequence: CASRISGTAYEQYF. The nucleotide sequence is given as TGTGCCAGCAGAATATCCGGGACAGCCTACGAGCAGTACTTC.